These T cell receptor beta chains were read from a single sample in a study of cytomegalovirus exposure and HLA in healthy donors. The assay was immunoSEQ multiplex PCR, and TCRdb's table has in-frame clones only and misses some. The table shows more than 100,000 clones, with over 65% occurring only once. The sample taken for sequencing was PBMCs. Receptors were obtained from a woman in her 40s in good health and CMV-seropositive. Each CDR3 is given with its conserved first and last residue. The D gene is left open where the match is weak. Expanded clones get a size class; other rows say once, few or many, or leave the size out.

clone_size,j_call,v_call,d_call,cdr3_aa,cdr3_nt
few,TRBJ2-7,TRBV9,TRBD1,CASSVDRGISYEQYF,TGTGCCAGCAGCGTTGACAGGGGGATCTCCTACGAGCAGTACTTC
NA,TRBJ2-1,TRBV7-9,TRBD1,CASTRTGTYNEQFF,TGTGCCAGCACCCGGACAGGCACCTACAATGAGCAGTTCTTC
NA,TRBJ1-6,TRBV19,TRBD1,CASSADRSNSPLHF,TGTGCCAGTAGTGCGGACAGGAGCAATTCACCCCTCCACTTT
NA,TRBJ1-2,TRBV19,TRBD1,CASSARDRGFYGYTF,TGTGCCAGTAGTGCCCGGGACAGGGGGTTCTATGGCTACACCTTC
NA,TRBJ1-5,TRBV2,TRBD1,CASRGDRGVQPQHF,TGTGCCAGCAGGGGAGACAGGGGGGTACAGCCCCAGCATTTT
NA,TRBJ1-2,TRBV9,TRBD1,CASSLDRDSTYGYTF,TGTGCCAGCAGCCTGGACAGGGACAGTACCTATGGCTACACCTTC
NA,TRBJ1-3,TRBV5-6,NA,CASSQAGYSGNTIYF,TGTGCCAGCAGCCAAGCGGGTTACTCTGGAAACACCATATATTTT
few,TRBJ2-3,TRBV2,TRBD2,CASSRSGRADTQYF,TGTGCCAGCAGCCGTAGCGGGAGGGCAGATACGCAGTATTTT
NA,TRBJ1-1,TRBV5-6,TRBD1,CASSLEGRGGAFF,TGTGCCAGCAGCTTGGAGGGGAGAGGGGGCGCTTTCTTT
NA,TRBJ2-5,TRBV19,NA,CAGPLETQYF,TGTGCCGGCCCGCTAGAGACCCAGTACTTC
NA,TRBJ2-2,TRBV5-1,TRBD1,CASSFQGAAGELFF,TGCGCCAGCAGCTTTCAGGGGGCGGCCGGGGAGCTGTTTTTT
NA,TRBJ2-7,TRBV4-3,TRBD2,CASSQFSRESYEQYF,TGCGCCAGCAGCCAATTCTCGCGGGAGTCCTACGAGCAGTACTTC
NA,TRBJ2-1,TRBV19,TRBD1,CASSISAGGFNEQFF,TGTGCCAGTAGTATCTCGGCAGGGGGTTTCAATGAGCAGTTCTTC
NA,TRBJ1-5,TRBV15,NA,CATSSYPHEGSNQPQHF,TGTGCCACCAGCAGTTACCCTCACGAGGGTAGCAATCAGCCCCAGCATTTT
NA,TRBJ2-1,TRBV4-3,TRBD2,CASSQGGRGNEQFF,TGCGCCAGCAGCCAAGGCGGGAGAGGCAATGAGCAGTTCTTC
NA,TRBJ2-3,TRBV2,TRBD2,CASSGLAGYTQYF,TGTGCCAGCAGCGGACTAGCGGGGTATACGCAGTATTTT
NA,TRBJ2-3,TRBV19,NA,CASSIPGGRTDTQYF,TGTGCCAGTAGTATCCCCGGGGGGCGCACAGATACGCAGTATTTT